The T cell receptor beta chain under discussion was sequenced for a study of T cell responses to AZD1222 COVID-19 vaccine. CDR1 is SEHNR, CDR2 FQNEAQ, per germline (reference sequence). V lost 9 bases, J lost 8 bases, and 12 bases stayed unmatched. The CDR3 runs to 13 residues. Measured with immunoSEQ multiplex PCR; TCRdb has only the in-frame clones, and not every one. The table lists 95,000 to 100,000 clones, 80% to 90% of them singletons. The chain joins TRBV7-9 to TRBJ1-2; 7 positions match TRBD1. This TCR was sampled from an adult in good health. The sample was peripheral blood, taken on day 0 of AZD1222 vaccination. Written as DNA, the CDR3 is TGTGCCAGTAAAGGACAGGAACCGGAGGGCTACACCTTC. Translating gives CASKGQEPEGYTF.